A single sample is the source of the 4 T cell receptor beta chains below, sequenced in a study of shared clonotypes between healthy human individuals. Assay used: immunoSEQ multiplex PCR; TCRdb lists only in-frame clones, some missing. The sample shows more than 400,000 clones, over 70% of them seen only once. Specimen: PBMCs. Receptors were obtained from a woman aged 35 to 49 in good health. Some clones in this sample may be carry-over from other donors' samples.

V usage is TRBV10-3 and J usage is TRBJ1-2; 7 bases fit TRBD1. CDR3 length: 12 amino acids. J gave up 4 bases and V 7 bases, and 3 bases lay outside the gene matches. The germline CDR1 and CDR2 sequences are ENHRY and SYGVKD. DNA of the CDR3: TGTGCCATCAAGGGGACAGTCTATGGCTACACCTTC. Protein product: CAIKGTVYGYTF.

This chain joins TRBV2 and TRBJ2-3; 8 bases agree with TRBD2. With V trimmed by 4 bases and J by 1 base, 4 bases remained unmatched. CDR1 is SNHLY, CDR2 FYNNEI, per germline. CDR3 length: 15 residues. CDR3 in DNA: TGTGCCAGCAGTGCGACTAGCGCCCGCACAGATACGCAGTATTTT. This gives the protein CASSATSARTDTQYF.

Turning to this clone: Other nucleotide sequences from this sample produce the same CDR3. CDR3 region: CASRRGETQYF. CDR3 bases: TGTGCCAGCCGGCGAGGGGAGACCCAGTACTTC. The genes are TRBV27 and TRBJ2-5, with a possible D match to TRBD2 (5 bases). V lost 8 bases and J lost 5, with 9 bases in between. The germline V gene has CDR1 MNHEY and CDR2 SMNVEV (reference sequence). The CDR3 extends over 11 amino acids.

Comments on this clone: With a far larger clone one base away, a read error is the likely cause. DNA of the CDR3: TGTGCCAGCAGACCCACCGCAGGACAGGGTAGCGGCTACACCTTC. Its translation is CASRPTAGQGSGYTF. The rearrangement uses TRBV28 and TRBJ1-2, with 8 bases lining up with TRBD1. From germline, CDR1 is MDHEN and CDR2 SYDVKM. This CDR3 has 15 residues. V trimming: 6 bases; J trimming: 8 bases; junction bases outside the gene matches: 14.